This entry concerns a single T cell receptor beta chain. Its matching antigen is unknown. The data derive from a study of cytomegalovirus exposure and HLA in healthy donors. Broader study findings: The authors excluded some V segments, including TRBV6-2 and TRBV6-3, as indistinguishable. When a later analysis was performed, an Asian-associated ancestry cluster reportedly had fewer N-insertions than the 666-donor mean. Sequencing artifact likely explains a cluster of highly shared sequence variants.

Looked up from germline, CDR1 is MNHNY and CDR2 is SVGAGI (reference sequence). This CDR3 has 15 amino acids. The ends lost 5 bases at V and 4 bases at J; junction bases unmatched: 4. PCR was performed using 60 Vbeta and 13 Jbeta primers. TCRdb keeps only in-frame clones here, not all; method: immunoSEQ multiplex PCR. This table holds some 84,000 clones. The TCR sequence derives from a man in his forties or fifties in good health and CMV-seronegative. The sample was PBMCs. The V and J genes are TRBV6-6 and TRBJ2-1; 11 bases agree with TRBD2. CDR3 nucleotides: TGTGCCAGCAGTCCAACTAGCGGGGGTTACAATGAGCAGTTCTTC. It encodes CASSPTSGGYNEQFF.